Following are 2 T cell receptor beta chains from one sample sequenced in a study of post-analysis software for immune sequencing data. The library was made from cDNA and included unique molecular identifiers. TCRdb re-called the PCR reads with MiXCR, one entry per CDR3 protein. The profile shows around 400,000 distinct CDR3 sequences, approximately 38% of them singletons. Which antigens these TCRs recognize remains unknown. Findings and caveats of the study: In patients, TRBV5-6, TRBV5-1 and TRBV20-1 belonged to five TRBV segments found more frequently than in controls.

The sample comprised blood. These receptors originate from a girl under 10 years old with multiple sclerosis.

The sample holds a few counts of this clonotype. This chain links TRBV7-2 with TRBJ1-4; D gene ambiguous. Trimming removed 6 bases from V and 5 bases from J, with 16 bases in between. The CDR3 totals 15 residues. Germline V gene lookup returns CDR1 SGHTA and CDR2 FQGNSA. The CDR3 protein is CASRENGSPNEKLFF. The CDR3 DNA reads TGTGCCAGCAGGGAGAACGGGTCACCGAATGAAAAACTGTTTTTT.

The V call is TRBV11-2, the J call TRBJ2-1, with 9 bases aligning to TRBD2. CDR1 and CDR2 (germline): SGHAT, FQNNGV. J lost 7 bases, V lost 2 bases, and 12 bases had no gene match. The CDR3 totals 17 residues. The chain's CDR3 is CASSLYGRASGTNEQFF. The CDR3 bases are TGTGCCAGCAGCTTATACGGACGGGCTAGCGGGACTAATGAGCAGTTCTTC. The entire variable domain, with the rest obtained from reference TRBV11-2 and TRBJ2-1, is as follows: EAGVAQSPRYKIIEKRQSVAFWCNPISGHATLYWYQQILGQGPKLLIQFQNNGVVDDSQLPKDRFSAERLKGVDSTLKIQPAKLEDSAVYLCASSLYGRASGTNEQFFGPGTRLTVL.